This T cell receptor beta chain was obtained from a study of blood T cell repertoires in COVID-19. On the study more broadly: Sources were T cells, B-cell-depleted T cells, or PBMCs; the material itself was cDNA or gDNA.

From germline, CDR1 is SGDLS and CDR2 YYNGEE. The CDR3 has 16 residues. V gave up 0 bases and J gave up 4 bases; unmatched junction bases: 9. Per the authors' pipeline: Estimation of nucleated cell counts was performed using reference gene primer amplification. Profiled with immunoSEQ multiplex PCR; TCRdb holds only in-frame clones, not every one. V, J and clone size are those of that table, while D and trimming were read from the DNA. The sample lists around 120,000 clones, less than 80% occurring once. The receptor comes from a man aged 50-59 years with acute or convalescent COVID-19. The chain uses TRBV9 and TRBJ2-7, with TRBD1 matching 8 bases. The sample taken for sequencing was peripheral blood. The CDR3: CASSVVRSDREYEQYF. CDR3 in DNA: TGTGCCAGCAGCGTAGTTAGATCGGACAGGGAGTACGAGCAGTACTTC.